This is a list of T cell receptor beta chains from one sample in a study of T cells in localized non-small cell lung cancer. Produced via immunoSEQ multiplex PCR; TCRdb's table is partial and in-frame only. Among over 20,000 clones, over 75% were seen once, and the ten largest hold 25% to 35%. Here the sequenced sample was peripheral blood mononuclear cells, taken before any cancer treatment. Receptors were obtained from a male donor at least 60 years old with stage II lung adenocarcinoma. CDR3s include the opening cysteine and the closing phenylalanine or tryptophan. Fields, in order: clone size, V gene, J gene, D gene, CDR3 DNA, CDR3 protein. The D gene is left open where the match is weak. Part of the rows lack a size; the others show once, few, many or a class for expanded clones.

.,TRBV28,TRBJ2-2,.,TGTGCCAGCAGTTTCGGGAGCGCGAACACCGGGGAGCTGTTTTTT,CASSFGSANTGELFF
once,TRBV10-3,TRBJ2-1,.,TGTGCCACCCGGAACGTAAAGTCGAGCAATGAGCAGTTCTTC,CATRNVKSSNEQFF
once,TRBV7-2,TRBJ1-3,.,TGTGCCAGCAGCTTACGGGGAAACACCATATATTTT,CASSLRGNTIYF
.,TRBV7-9,TRBJ2-3,.,TGTGCCAGCAGGGGGTTGAACGGAGATACGCAGTATTTT,CASRGLNGDTQYF
.,TRBV6-5,TRBJ1-1,TRBD1,TGTGCCAGCAGCCCCAAGCAGGGGGTTAGCACTGAAGCTTTCTTT,CASSPKQGVSTEAFF
once,TRBV2,TRBJ2-1,TRBD2,TGTGCCAGCAGATGGGTACTAGCGGGAGATGCAAATGAGCAGTTCTTC,CASRWVLAGDANEQFF
once,TRBV5-1,TRBJ1-2,.,TGCGCCAGCAGCTTGGTACAGGGTGGCTATGGCTACACCTTC,CASSLVQGGYGYTF
.,TRBV28,TRBJ2-5,TRBD2,TGTGCCAGCAGGCGGACTAGTAGAGAGACCCAGTACTTC,CASRRTSRETQYF
few,TRBV5-4,TRBJ1-1,.,TGTGCCAGCAGCTTGGATAGGGGTCGTGCTGAAGCTTTCTTT,CASSLDRGRAEAFF
once,TRBV25-1,TRBJ2-2,.,TGTGCCAGCAGTAGGGCCGGGGAGCTGTTTTTT,CASSRAGELFF
.,TRBV6-6,TRBJ1-4,TRBD1,TGTGCCAGCGGACGTCCAGGGGGGGGTGAAAAACTGTTTTTT,CASGRPGGGEKLFF
.,TRBV5-1,TRBJ2-1,.,TGCGCCAGCAGCTTAACAAGTCACAATGAGCAGTTCTTC,CASSLTSHNEQFF
.,TRBV9,TRBJ2-7,.,TGTGCCAGCAGCGTAGTAGGGACTTCCTACGAGCAGTACTTC,CASSVVGTSYEQYF
.,TRBV28,TRBJ2-3,.,TGTGCCAGCAGGACCACCAGCACTAGCACAGATACGCAGTATTTT,CASRTTSTSTDTQYF
few,TRBV14,TRBJ1-1,.,TGTGCCAGCAGCCAAGGGCCGAGGGACTGGGCTTTCTTT,CASSQGPRDWAFF
.,TRBV7-9,TRBJ1-4,.,TGTGCCAGCAGCCTAGCCGGCATTAGTGAAAAACTGTTTTTT,CASSLAGISEKLFF
.,TRBV29-1,TRBJ2-2,TRBD2,TGCAGCGTCCGTATAGCGGGAGGTGACACCGGGGAGCTGTTTTTT,CSVRIAGGDTGELFF
.,TRBV6-6,TRBJ1-2,.,TGTGCCAGCAGACCTGCTGGGGGAAACTATGGCTACACCTTC,CASRPAGGNYGYTF
.,TRBV28,TRBJ2-1,TRBD2,TGTGCCAGCAGCCTCCGGACTAGCCGTGAGCAGTTCTTC,CASSLRTSREQFF
.,TRBV18,TRBJ2-7,TRBD2,TGTGCCAGCTCACCCATGCTAGCGGGAGTTAATGAGCAGTACTTC,CASSPMLAGVNEQYF
.,TRBV4-1,TRBJ2-3,.,TGCGCCAGCAGCCGGAGCCCGGCGGGCACAGATACGCAGTATTTT,CASSRSPAGTDTQYF
few,TRBV6-5,TRBJ2-3,.,TGTGCCAGCAGTTACTCTAGCACAGATACGCAGTATTTT,CASSYSSTDTQYF
few,TRBV28,TRBJ1-2,.,TGTGCCAGCCTCAGTTTGTCGGCAGGGGAGATCTATGGCTACACCTTC,CASLSLSAGEIYGYTF
.,TRBV9,TRBJ2-1,TRBD2,TGTGCCAGCAGCGTAGTCTGGGGAGGGGCTAGTGAGCAGTTCTTC,CASSVVWGGASEQFF
.,TRBV9,TRBJ2-1,TRBD1,TGTGCCAGCAGCCCCTCAGGGGGTCCGGAGCAGTTCTTC,CASSPSGGPEQFF
.,TRBV28,TRBJ2-1,TRBD2,TGTGCCAGCACGTACGGGTGGGGGACTAGCGGGAGGCCCTCCTACAATGAGCAGTTCTTC,CASTYGWGTSGRPSYNEQFF
.,TRBV9,TRBJ2-3,.,TGTGCCAGCAGCCTGGAGAGCACAGATACGCAGTATTTT,CASSLESTDTQYF
.,TRBV4-1,TRBJ2-1,.,TGCGCCAGCAGCCAAGCGGGCGGGAAGGGCAATGAGCAGTTCTTC,CASSQAGGKGNEQFF
.,TRBV5-8,TRBJ2-3,TRBD1,TGTGCCAGCAGCTTAGCTACAGGGGCAGATACGCAGTATTTT,CASSLATGADTQYF
few,TRBV2,TRBJ1-1,.,TGTGCCAGCAGGTTACAGGCACACGAAACTTTCTTT,CASRLQAHETFF
.,TRBV7-7,TRBJ2-1,.,TGTGCTAGCAGCTCAGATCGGGTAAATGAGCAGTTCTTC,CASSSDRVNEQFF
.,TRBV9,TRBJ2-7,.,TGTGCCAGCAGCGTAGCTGCGGGGACTGACTACGAGCAGTACTTC,CASSVAAGTDYEQYF
.,TRBV7-9,TRBJ2-1,TRBD2,TGTGCCAGCAGCTTAGATGGGACTAGCGGAGTGAATGAGCAGTTCTTC,CASSLDGTSGVNEQFF
.,TRBV6-5,TRBJ1-2,.,TGTGCCAGCAGCCCTCCCCGGGCGGACTTTGCTGGCTACACCTTC,CASSPPRADFAGYTF
.,TRBV28,TRBJ2-7,TRBD2,TGTGCCAGCAGGCTTACTAGCGGGAGGATGTACGAGCAGTACTTC,CASRLTSGRMYEQYF
once,TRBV28,TRBJ2-1,TRBD2,TGTGCCAGCACTCCGGGAGGGTACAATGAGCAGTTCTTC,CASTPGGYNEQFF
.,TRBV27,TRBJ2-1,.,TGTGCCAGCAGTCCCCCCGATGGCCACAATGAGCAGTTCTTC,CASSPPDGHNEQFF
few,TRBV5-1,TRBJ2-5,TRBD2,TGCGCCAGCAGCTGGGGTCGGGGCGGGGGACAAGAGACCCAGTACTTC,CASSWGRGGGQETQYF
.,TRBV18,TRBJ2-5,.,TGTGCCAGCTCACCAGCTGCGTTGGAGACCCAGTACTTC,CASSPAALETQYF
.,TRBV5-6,TRBJ2-3,TRBD2,TGTGCCAGCAGCTTGGGTCCTCCGCCTGCAGCGGGAAGCACAGATACGCAGTATTTT,CASSLGPPPAAGSTDTQYF
.,TRBV2,TRBJ2-5,TRBD2,TGTGCCAGCAGTCTAGCGGGAGTTCTCAGAGAGACCCAGTACTTC,CASSLAGVLRETQYF
.,TRBV19,TRBJ1-5,.,TGTGCCAGTAGTTTAAGGAAAGCAGGGGACGGGCAGCCCCAGCATTTT,CASSLRKAGDGQPQHF
.,TRBV6-6,TRBJ2-1,TRBD1,TGTGCCAGCAGCTGGACAGGGATCAATGAGCAGTTCTTC,CASSWTGINEQFF
.,TRBV18,TRBJ2-2,.,TGTGCCAGTTCAATTAGGACTGGGAACACCGGGGAGCTGTTTTTT,CASSIRTGNTGELFF
once,TRBV28,TRBJ1-2,.,TGTGCCAGCAGTTCGGACACAGCCGTCTTTAACTATGGCTACACCTTC,CASSSDTAVFNYGYTF